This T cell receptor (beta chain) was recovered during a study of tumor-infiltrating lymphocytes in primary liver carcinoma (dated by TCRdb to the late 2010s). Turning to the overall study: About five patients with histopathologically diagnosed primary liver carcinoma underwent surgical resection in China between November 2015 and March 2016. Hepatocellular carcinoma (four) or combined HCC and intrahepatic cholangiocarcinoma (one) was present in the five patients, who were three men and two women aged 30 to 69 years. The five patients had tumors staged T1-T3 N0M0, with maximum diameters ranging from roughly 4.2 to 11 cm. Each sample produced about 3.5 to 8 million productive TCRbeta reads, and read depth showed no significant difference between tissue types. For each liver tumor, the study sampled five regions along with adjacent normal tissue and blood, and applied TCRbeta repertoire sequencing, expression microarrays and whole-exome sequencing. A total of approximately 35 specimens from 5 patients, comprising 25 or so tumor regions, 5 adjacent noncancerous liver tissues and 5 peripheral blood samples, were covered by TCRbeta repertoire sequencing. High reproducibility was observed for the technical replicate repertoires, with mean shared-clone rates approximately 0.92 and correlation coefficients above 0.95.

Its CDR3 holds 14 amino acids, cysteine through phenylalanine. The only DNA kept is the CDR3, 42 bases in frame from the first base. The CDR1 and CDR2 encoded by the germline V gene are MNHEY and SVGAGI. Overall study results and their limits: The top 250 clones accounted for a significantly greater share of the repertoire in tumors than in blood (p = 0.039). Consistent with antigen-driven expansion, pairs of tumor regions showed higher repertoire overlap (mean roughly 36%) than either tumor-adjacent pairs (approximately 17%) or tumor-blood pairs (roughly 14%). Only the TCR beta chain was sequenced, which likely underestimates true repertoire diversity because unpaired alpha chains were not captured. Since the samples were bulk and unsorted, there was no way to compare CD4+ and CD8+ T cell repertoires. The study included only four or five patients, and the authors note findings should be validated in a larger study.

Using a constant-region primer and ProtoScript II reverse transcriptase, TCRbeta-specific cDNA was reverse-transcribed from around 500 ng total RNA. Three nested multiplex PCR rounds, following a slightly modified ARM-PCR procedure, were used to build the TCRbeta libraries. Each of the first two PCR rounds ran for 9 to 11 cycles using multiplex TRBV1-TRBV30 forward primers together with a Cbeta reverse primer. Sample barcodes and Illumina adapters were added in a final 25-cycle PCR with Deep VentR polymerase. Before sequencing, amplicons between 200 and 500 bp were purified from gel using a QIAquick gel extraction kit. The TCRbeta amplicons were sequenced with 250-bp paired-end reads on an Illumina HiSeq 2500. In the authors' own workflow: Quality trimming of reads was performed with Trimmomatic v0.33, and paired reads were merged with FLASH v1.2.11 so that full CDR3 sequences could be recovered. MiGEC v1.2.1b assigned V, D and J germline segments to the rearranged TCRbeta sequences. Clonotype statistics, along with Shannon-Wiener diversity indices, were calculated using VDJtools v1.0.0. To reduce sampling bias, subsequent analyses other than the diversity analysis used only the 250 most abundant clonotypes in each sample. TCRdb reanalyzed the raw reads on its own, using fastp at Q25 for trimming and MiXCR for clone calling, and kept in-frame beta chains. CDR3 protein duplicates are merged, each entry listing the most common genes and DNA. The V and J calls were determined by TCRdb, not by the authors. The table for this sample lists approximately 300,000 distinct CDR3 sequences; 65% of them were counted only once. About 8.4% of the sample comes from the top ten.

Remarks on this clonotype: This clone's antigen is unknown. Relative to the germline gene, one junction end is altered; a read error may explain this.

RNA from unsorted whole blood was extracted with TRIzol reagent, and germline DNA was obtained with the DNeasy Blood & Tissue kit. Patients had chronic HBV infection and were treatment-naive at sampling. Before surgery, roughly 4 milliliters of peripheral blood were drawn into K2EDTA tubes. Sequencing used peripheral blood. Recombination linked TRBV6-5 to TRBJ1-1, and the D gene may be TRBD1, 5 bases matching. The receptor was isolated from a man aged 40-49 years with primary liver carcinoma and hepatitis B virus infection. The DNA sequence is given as TGTGTCAGCAGTTACGGGGGGACGTCGACTGAAGCTTTCTTT. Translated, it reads CVSSYGGTSTEAFF.